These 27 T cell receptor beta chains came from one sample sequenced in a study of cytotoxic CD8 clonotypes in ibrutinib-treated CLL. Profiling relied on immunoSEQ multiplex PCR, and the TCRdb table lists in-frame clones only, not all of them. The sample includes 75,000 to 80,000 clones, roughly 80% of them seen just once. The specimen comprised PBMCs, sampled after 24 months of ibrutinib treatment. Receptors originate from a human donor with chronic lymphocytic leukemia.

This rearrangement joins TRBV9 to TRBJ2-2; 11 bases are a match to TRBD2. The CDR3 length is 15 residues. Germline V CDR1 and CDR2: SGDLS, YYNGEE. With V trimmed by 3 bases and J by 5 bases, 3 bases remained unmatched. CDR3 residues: CASSELAGATGELFF. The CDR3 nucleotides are TGTGCCAGCAGCGAACTAGCGGGAGCTACCGGGGAGCTGTTTTTT.

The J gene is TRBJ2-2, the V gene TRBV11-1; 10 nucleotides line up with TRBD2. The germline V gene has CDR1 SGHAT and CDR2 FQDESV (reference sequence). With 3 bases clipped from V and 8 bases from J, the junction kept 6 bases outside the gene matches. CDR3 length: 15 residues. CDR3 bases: TGTGCCAGCAGCTTGCTAGCGGGAGCTCCGGGGGAGCTGTTTTTT. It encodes CASSLLAGAPGELFF.

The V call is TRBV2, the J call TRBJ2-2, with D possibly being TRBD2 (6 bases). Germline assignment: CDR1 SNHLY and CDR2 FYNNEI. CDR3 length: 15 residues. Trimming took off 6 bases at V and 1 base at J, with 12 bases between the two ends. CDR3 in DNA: TGTGCCAGCAGCCGGCCGGGACTGAACACCGGGGAGCTGTTTTTT. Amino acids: CASSRPGLNTGELFF.

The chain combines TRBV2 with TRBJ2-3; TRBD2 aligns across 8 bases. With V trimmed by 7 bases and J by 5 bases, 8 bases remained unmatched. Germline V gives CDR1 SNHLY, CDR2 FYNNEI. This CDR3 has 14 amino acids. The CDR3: CASTFETSVDTQYF. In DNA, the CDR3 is TGTGCCAGCACCTTCGAGACTAGCGTAGATACGCAGTATTTT. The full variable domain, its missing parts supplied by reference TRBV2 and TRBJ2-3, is EPEVTQTPSHQVTQMGQEVILRCVPISNHLYFYWYRQILGQKVEFLVSFYNNEISEKSEIFDDQFSVERPDGSNFTLKIRSTKLEDSAMYFCASTFETSVDTQYFGPGTRLTVL.

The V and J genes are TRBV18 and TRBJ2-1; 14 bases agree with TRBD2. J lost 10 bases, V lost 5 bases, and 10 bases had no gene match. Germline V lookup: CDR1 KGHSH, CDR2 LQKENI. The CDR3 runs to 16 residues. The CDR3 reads CASSSTGTSGSSEQFF. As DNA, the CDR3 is TGTGCCAGCTCATCCACCGGGACTAGCGGGAGTAGCGAGCAGTTCTTC.

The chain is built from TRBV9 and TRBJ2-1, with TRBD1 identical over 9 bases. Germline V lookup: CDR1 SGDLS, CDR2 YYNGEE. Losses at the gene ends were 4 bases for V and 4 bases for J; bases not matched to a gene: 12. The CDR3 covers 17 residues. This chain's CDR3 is CASSPSKPGQGYNEQFF. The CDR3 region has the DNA TGTGCCAGCAGCCCATCTAAACCGGGACAGGGTTACAATGAGCAGTTCTTC. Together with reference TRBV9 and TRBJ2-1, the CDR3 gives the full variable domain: DSGVTQTPKHLITATGQRVTLRCSPRSGDLSVYWYQQSLDQGLQFLIQYYNGEERAKGNILERFSAQQFPDLHSELNLSSLELGDSALYFCASSPSKPGQGYNEQFFGPGTRLTVL.

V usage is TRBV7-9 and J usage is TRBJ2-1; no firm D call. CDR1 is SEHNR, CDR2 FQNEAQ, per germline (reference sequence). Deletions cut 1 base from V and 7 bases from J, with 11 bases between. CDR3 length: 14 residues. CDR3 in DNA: TGTGCCAGCAGCTTAGACGCCAGCGTTAATGAGCAGTTCTTC. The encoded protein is CASSLDASVNEQFF.

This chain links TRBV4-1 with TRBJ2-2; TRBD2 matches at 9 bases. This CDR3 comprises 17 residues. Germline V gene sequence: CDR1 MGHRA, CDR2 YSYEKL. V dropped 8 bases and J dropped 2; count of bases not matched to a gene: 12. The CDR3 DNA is TGCGCCAGCGGAGGCGTGGTAGCGGGAGTCAACACCGGGGAGCTGTTTTTT. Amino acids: CASGGVVAGVNTGELFF.

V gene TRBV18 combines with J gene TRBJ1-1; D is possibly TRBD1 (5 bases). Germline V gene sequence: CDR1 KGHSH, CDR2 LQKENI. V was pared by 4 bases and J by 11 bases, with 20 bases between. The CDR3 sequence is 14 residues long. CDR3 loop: CASSRDGHQEGAFF. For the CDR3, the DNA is TGTGCCAGCTCACGGGACGGCCATCAAGAGGGGGCTTTCTTT.

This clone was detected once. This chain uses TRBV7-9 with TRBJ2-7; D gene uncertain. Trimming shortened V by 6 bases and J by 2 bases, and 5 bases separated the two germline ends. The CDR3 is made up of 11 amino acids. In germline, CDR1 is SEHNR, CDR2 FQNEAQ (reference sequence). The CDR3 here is CASSHTYEQYF. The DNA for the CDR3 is TGTGCCAGCAGTCACACCTACGAGCAGTACTTC. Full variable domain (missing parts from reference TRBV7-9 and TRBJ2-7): DTGVSQNPRHKITKRGQNVTFRCDPISEHNRLYWYRQTLGQGPEFLTYFQNEAQLEKSRLLSDRFSAERPKGSFSTLEIQRTEQGDSAMYLCASSHTYEQYFGPGTRLTVT.

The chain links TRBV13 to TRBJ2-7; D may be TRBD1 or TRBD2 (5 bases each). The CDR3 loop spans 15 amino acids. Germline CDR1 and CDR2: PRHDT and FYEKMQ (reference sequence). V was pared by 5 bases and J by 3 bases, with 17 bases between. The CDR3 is CASSRDAIAGYEQYF. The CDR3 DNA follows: TGTGCCAGCAGCAGGGACGCCATAGCCGGCTACGAGCAGTACTTC.

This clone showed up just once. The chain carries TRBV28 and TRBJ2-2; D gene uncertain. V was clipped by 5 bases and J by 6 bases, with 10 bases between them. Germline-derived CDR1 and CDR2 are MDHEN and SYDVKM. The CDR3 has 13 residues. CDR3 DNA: TGTGCCAGCAGTAATAGGGAATCCGGGGAGCTGTTTTTT. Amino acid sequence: CASSNRESGELFF.

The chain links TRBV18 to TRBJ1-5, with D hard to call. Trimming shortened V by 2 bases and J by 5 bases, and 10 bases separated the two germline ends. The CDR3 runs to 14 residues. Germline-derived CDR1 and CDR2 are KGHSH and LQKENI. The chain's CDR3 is CASSPRREYQPQHF. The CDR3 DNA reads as TGTGCCAGCTCACCAAGGAGGGAATATCAGCCCCAGCATTTT.

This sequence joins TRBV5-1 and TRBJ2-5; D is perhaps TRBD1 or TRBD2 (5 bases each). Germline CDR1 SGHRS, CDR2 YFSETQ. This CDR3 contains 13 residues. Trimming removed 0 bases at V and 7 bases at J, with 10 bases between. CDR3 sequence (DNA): TGCGCCAGCAGCTTGGCCACTGGGGGGACCCAGTACTTC. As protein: CASSLATGGTQYF.

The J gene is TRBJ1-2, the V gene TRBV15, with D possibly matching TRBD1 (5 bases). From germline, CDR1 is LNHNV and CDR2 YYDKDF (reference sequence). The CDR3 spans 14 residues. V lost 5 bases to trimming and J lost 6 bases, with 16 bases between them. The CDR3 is CATSLGWNRHGYTF. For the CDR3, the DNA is TGTGCCACCAGCCTCGGTTGGAACAGGCATGGCTACACCTTC.

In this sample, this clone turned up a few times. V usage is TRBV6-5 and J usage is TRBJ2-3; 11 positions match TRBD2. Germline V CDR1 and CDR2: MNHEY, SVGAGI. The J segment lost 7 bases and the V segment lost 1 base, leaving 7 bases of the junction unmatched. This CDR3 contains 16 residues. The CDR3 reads CASSYWVAGGPNTQYF. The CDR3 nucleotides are TGTGCCAGCAGTTACTGGGTAGCGGGAGGGCCAAATACGCAGTATTTT.

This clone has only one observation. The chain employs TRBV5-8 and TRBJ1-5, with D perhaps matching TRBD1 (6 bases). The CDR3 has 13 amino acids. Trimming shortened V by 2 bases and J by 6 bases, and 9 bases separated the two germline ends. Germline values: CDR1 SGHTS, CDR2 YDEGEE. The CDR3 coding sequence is TGTGCCAGCAGCTTCCTGGGGGCTCAGCCCCAGCATTTT. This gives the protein CASSFLGAQPQHF.

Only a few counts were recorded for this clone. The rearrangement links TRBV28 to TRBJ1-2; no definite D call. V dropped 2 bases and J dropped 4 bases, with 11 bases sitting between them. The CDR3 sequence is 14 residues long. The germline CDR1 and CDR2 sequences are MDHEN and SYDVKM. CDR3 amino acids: CASSLAGLVYGYTF. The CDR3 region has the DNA TGTGCCAGCAGTTTAGCAGGCTTGGTCTATGGCTACACCTTC.

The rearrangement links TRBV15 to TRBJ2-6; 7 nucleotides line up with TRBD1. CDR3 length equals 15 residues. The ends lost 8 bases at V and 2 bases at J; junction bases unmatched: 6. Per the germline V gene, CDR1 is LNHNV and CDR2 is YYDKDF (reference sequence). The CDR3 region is CATSPDRAGANVLTF. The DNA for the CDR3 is TGTGCCACCTCCCCTGACAGGGCTGGGGCCAACGTCCTGACTTTC.

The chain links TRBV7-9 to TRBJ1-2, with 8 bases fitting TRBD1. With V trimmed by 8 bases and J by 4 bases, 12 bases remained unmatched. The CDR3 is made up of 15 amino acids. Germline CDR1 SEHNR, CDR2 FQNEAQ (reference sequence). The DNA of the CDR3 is TGTGCCAGCTCCACGGCGGGACAGGAAATCTATGGCTACACCTTC. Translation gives CASSTAGQEIYGYTF.

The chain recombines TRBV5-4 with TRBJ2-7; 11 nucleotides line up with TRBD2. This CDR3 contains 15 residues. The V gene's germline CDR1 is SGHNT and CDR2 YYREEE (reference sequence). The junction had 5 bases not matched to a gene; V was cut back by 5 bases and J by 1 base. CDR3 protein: CASRDRLAGSYEQYF. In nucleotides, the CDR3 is TGTGCCAGCAGGGATCGACTAGCGGGGTCCTACGAGCAGTACTTC.

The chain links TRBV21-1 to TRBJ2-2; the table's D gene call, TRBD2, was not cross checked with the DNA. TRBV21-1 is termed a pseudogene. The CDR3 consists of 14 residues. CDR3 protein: CASSKPPLTGELFF. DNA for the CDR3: TGTGCCAGCAGCAAACCTCCCTTGACCGGGGAGCTGTTTTTT.

The CDR3 nucleotides read TGTGCCAGCAGCTCCGAAGGGACTAGCGGGTCTTTAGATACGCAGTATTTT. Translating it yields CASSSEGTSGSLDTQYF. The gene calls are TRBV5-4 and TRBJ2-3, with TRBD2 matching over 12 bases. The germline CDR1 and CDR2 sequences are SGHNT and YYREEE (reference sequence). The CDR3 consists of 17 residues. V shed 3 bases and J 5 bases; nucleotides not matched to a gene: 10.

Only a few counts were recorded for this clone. CDR3 nucleotide sequence: TGTGCCAGCAGGGGGGGACAGGGAGACAATGAGCAGTTCTTC. Translating it yields CASRGGQGDNEQFF. The genes are TRBV5-4 and TRBJ2-1; 9 positions match TRBD1. The CDR3 spans 14 residues. The trim removed 5 bases at V and 5 bases at J, leaving 5 bases unmatched. The germline V gene has CDR1 SGHNT and CDR2 YYREEE (reference sequence).

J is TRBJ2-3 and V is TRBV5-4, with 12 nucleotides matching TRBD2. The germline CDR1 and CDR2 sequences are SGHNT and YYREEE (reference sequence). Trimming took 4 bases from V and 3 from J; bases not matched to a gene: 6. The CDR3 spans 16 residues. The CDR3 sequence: CASSPGLAGSTDTQYF. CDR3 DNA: TGTGCCAGCAGCCCCGGACTAGCGGGAAGTACAGATACGCAGTATTTT.

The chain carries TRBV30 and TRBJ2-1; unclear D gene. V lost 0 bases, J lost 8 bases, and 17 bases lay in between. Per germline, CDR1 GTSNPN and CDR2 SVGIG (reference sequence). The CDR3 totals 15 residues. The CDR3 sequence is CAWSVWEQLSDEQFF. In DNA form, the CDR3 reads TGTGCCTGGAGTGTATGGGAACAGTTAAGTGATGAGCAGTTCTTC.

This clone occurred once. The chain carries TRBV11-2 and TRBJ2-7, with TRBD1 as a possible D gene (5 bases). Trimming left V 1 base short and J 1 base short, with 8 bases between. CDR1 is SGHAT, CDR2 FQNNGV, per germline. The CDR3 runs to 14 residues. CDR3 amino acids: CASSLGGRSYEQYF. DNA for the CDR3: TGTGCCAGCAGCTTAGGGGGCAGGTCCTACGAGCAGTACTTC.